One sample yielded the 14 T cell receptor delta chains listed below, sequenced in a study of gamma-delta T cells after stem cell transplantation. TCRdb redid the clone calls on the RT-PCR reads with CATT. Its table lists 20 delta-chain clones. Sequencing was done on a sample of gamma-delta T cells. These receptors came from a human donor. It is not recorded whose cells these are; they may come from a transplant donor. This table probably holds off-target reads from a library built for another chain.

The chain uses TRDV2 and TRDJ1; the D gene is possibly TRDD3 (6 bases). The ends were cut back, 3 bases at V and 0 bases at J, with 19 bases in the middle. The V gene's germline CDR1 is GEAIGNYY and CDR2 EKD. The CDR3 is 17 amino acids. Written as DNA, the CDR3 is TGTGCCTGTGACCCGGTACTGGGATTACAGTACACCGATAAACTCATCTTT. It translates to CACDPVLGLQYTDKLIF.

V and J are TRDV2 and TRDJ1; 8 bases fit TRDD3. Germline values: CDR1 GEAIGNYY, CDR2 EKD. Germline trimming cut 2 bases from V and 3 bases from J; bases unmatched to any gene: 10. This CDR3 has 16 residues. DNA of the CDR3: TGTGCCTGTGACAAACTGGGGATACTCGCTCCCGATAAACTCATCTTT. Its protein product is CACDKLGILAPDKLIF.

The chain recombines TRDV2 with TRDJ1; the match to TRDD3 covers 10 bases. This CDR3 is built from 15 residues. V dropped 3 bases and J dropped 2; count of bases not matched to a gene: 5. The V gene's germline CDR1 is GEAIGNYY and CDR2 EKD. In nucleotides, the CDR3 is TGTGCCTGTGACTTTTTACTGGGGGATACCGATAAACTCATCTTT. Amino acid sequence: CACDFLLGDTDKLIF.

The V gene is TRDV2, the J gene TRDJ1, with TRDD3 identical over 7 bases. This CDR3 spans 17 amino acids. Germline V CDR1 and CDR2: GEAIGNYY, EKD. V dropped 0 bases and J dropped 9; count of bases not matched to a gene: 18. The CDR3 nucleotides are TGTGCCTGTGACACCGTCGGGGGATCTCCCCCTGGGTCGGAACTCATCTTT. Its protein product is CACDTVGGSPPGSELIF.

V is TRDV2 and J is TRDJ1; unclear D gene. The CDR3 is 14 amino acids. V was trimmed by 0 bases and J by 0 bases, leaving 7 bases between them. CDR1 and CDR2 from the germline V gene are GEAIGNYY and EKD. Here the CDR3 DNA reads TGTGCCTGTGACACCGTGTCTTACACCGATAAACTCATCTTT. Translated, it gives CACDTVSYTDKLIF.

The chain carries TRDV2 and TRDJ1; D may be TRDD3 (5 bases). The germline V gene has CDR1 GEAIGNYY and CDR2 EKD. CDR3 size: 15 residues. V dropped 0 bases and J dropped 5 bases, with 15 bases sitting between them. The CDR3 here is CACDTVGTPRDKLIF. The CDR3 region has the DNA TGTGCCTGTGACACCGTGGGGACACCCAGGGATAAACTCATCTTT.

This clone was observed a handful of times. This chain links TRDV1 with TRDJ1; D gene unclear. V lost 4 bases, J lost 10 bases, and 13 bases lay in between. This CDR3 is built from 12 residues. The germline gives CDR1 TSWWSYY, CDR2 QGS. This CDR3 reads CALGGHLSGLIF. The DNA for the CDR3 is TGTGCTCTTGGGGGCCACCTGAGCGGACTCATCTTT.

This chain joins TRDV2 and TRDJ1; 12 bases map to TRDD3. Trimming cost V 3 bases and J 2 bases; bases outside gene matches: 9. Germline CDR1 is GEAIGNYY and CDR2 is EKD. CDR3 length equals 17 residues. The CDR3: CACDSLLGDTETDKLIF. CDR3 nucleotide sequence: TGTGCCTGTGACTCCCTACTGGGGGATACCGAAACCGATAAACTCATCTTT.

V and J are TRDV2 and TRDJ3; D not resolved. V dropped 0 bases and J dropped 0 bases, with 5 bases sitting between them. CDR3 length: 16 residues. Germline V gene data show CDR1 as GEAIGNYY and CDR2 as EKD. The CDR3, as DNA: TGTGCCTGTGACACCATCAGCTCCTGGGACACCCGACAGATGTTTTTC. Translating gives CACDTISSWDTRQMFF.

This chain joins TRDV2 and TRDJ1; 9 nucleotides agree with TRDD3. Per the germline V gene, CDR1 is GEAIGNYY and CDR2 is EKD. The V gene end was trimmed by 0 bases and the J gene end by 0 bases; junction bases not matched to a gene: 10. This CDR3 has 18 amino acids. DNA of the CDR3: TGTGCCTGTGACACCTGGGAAACTGGGGGACACGACACCGATAAACTCATCTTT. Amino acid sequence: CACDTWETGGHDTDKLIF.

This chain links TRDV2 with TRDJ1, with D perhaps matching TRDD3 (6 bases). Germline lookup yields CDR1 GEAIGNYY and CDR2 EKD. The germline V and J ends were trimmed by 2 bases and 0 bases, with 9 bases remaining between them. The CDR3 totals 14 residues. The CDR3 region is CACDKLGYTDKLIF. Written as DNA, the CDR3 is TGTGCCTGTGACAAGCTGGGGTACACCGATAAACTCATCTTT.

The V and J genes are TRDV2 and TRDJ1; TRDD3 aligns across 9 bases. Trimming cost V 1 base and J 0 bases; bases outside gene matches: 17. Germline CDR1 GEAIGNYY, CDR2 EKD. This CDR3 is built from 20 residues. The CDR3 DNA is TGTGCCTGTGACACGGTGCCGGGGGATACAAACAAAACCCACACCGATAAACTCATCTTT. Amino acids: CACDTVPGDTNKTHTDKLIF.

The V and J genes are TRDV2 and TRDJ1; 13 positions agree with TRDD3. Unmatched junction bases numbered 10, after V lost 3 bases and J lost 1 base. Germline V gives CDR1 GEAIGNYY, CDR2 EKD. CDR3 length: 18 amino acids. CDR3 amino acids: CACDSLLGDTRGTDKLIF. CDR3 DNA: TGTGCCTGTGACTCCCTACTGGGGGATACGCGAGGCACCGATAAACTCATCTTT.

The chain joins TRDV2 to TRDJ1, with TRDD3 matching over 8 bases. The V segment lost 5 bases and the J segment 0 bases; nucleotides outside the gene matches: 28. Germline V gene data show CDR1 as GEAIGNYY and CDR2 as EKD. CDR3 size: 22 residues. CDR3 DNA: TGTGCCTGTGGCACTTTCCTAAAACCCTACTGGGGGTCAATCCCGTACACCGATAAACTCATCTTT. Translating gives CACGTFLKPYWGSIPYTDKLIF.